The clone carrying this T cell receptor (beta chain) was detected only once. Libraries were prepared by immunoSEQ multiplex PCR; TCRdb keeps only in-frame clonotypes and omits some of them. The table has 100,000 to 150,000 clones, 85% to 95% seen once. The CDR3 has 15 amino acids. CDR1 is SGHNT and CDR2 is YYREEE in the germline V gene (reference sequence). V shed 3 bases, J shed 9 bases, and the junction held 12 bases outside the gene matches. These data belong to a study of OX40 agonist ivuxolimab in advanced cancers. Across the whole study: Of the patients, three showed partial responses, one with hepatocellular carcinoma and two with cutaneous melanoma.

The J gene is TRBJ2-1, the V gene TRBV5-4; 7 positions agree with TRBD2. This clonotype was sampled from an adult with an advanced solid tumor such as melanoma, head and neck, liver or kidney cancer. Sequencing used CD4+ or CD8+ T cells sorted from blood, obtained in a trial of the OX40 agonist ivuxolimab. CDR3 DNA sequence: TGTGCCAGCAGCTGGGGGGGAGGTCGGGCTCCTGAGCAGTTCTTC. As protein: CASSWGGGRAPEQFF. The full variable domain, with the rest looked up from reference TRBV5-4 and TRBJ2-1, is ETGVTQSPTHLIKTRGQQVTLRCSSQSGHNTVSWYQQALGQGPQFIFQYYREEENGRGNFPPRFSGLQFPNYSSELNVNALELDDSALYLCASSWGGGRAPEQFFGPGTRLTVL.